This TCR beta chain was recorded in a study of T-cell memory formation after mild COVID-19. CDR1 and CDR2 (germline): MGHRA, YSYEKL. The CDR3 totals 17 residues. Trimming pared 3 bases from V and 0 bases from J, leaving 15 bases between. There are a few counts of this clonotype. Each CDR3 protein is one row after TCRdb ran MiXCR on the 5' RACE reads. The sample carries 140,000 to 150,000 distinct CDR3 sequences, 5.5% to 7% recorded once. The sequenced material came from PBMCs or a T cell subset sorted from them (not recorded which). This chain links TRBV4-1 with TRBJ1-5, with D unresolved. This TCR came from an adult woman who had mild COVID-19 (a few samples of this study predate the infection). Cell type and time point are not known. This CDR3 reads CASSHWAEDYSNQPQHF. The CDR3 coding sequence is TGCGCCAGCAGCCACTGGGCGGAGGATTATAGCAATCAGCCCCAGCATTTT.